Below, 8 T cell receptor beta chains from the same sample are listed, as sequenced in a study of blood T cell repertoires in COVID-19. Generated by immunoSEQ multiplex PCR, the TCRdb table keeps only in-frame clones and is missing some. Here the sample spans about 270,000 clones, approximately 91% being singletons. Specimen: PBMCs or T cells enriched from blood (not recorded which). Receptor source: a woman in her thirties or forties with acute COVID-19.

This clone appeared once. The chain recombines TRBV2 with TRBJ2-2, with 10 bases lining up with TRBD2. With V trimmed by 6 bases and J by 6 bases, 7 bases remained unmatched. CDR1 SNHLY and CDR2 FYNNEI come from the germline V gene. The CDR3 is 15 amino acids. CDR3 sequence: CASRPSGGAAGELFF. CDR3 DNA: TGTGCCAGCAGACCCAGCGGGGGGGCTGCCGGGGAGCTGTTTTTT.

This sequence joins TRBV7-6 and TRBJ1-1; 7 nucleotides line up with TRBD1. Germline lookup yields CDR1 SGHVS and CDR2 FNYEAQ. With 0 bases clipped from V and 4 bases from J, the junction kept 14 bases outside the gene matches. CDR3 size: 18 residues. In DNA, the CDR3 is TGTGCCAGCAGCTTAGCGGCACGGGACAGCTGGGGGCTCACTGAAGCTTTCTTT. It is translated as CASSLAARDSWGLTEAFF.

V and J are TRBV27 and TRBJ2-1, with 13 bases fitting TRBD2. CDR1 is MNHEY and CDR2 is SMNVEV in the germline V gene (reference sequence). The J segment lost 8 bases and the V segment lost 5 bases, leaving 9 bases of the junction unmatched. CDR3 length equals 16 residues. Here the CDR3 DNA reads TGTGCCAGCAGTGCCGACCGACTAGCGGGAGGATATGAGCAGTTCTTC. Encoded protein: CASSADRLAGGYEQFF.

J is TRBJ2-1 and V is TRBV3-1 (or the pseudogene TRBV3-2); 7 bases agree with TRBD2. CDR1 is LGHDT, CDR2 YNNKEL, per germline (reference sequence). J was trimmed by 6 bases and V by 2 bases; bases with no gene match: 13. This CDR3 is built from 17 residues. The CDR3 here is CASSQRLGRENSNEQFF. The CDR3 DNA is TGTGCCAGCAGCCAACGTTTAGGGCGGGAGAACTCCAATGAGCAGTTCTTC.

The chain joins TRBV4-3 to TRBJ2-1; D is perhaps TRBD2 (5 bases). Trimming shortened V by 1 base and J by 10 bases, and 14 bases separated the two germline ends. In germline, CDR1 is LGHNA, CDR2 YSLEER. The CDR3 consists of 14 residues. The CDR3 bases are TGCGCCAGCAGCCAAGGGCGGGCCCTCCGAGAGCAGTTCTTC. Residues: CASSQGRALREQFF.

The chain combines TRBV3-1 (or the pseudogene TRBV3-2) with TRBJ2-6; 10 bases match TRBD2. V was clipped by 0 bases and J by 0 bases; unmatched bases: 8. CDR1 is LGHDT, CDR2 YNNKEL, per germline (reference sequence). CDR3 length: 20 residues. CDR3 amino acids: CASSQDLAGAPSSGANVLTF. The CDR3 DNA follows: TGTGCCAGCAGCCAAGATCTAGCGGGGGCCCCCAGCTCTGGGGCCAACGTCCTGACTTTC.

The chain combines TRBV14 with TRBJ1-1; D uncertain. Trimming took off 0 bases at V and 6 bases at J, with 11 bases between the two ends. CDR3 length: 14 residues. Looked up from germline, CDR1 is SGHDN and CDR2 is FVKESK. This chain's CDR3 is CASSQDEGRAEAFF. The CDR3 DNA follows: TGTGCCAGCAGCCAAGATGAGGGAAGGGCTGAAGCTTTCTTT.

CDR3 DNA sequence: TGTGCCTGGAGTGTGGGGGCGGGTGATTCACCCCTCCACTTT. This codes for CAWSVGAGDSPLHF. The chain is built from TRBV30 and TRBJ1-6; D might be TRBD1 (6 bases). V was trimmed by 0 bases and J by 8 bases, leaving 11 bases between them. The CDR3 is 14 amino acids. Germline-derived CDR1 and CDR2 are GTSNPN and SVGIG (reference sequence).